The 8 T cell receptor beta chains presented below share a single source sample, sequenced in a study of CD8 T cells in Susac syndrome. RNA amounts of roughly 0.45 to 1 ug underwent reverse transcription with random hexamers. One entry per CDR3 protein results from TCRdb running MiXCR on the immunoSEQ multiplex PCR reads. The sample lists more than 100,000 distinct CDR3 sequences; roughly 94% were seen once. The material sequenced was CD8+ T cells from PBMCs. The receptors stem from a human donor with Susac syndrome.

This clonotype appeared once. The V and J genes are TRBV7-2 and TRBJ2-7, with 9 bases lining up with TRBD2. This CDR3 has 15 residues. CDR1 is SGHTA, CDR2 FQGNSA, per germline. V shed 5 bases and J 1 base; nucleotides not matched to a gene: 6. This chain's CDR3 is CASSHLAGRSYEQYF. As DNA, the CDR3 is TGTGCCAGCAGCCACCTAGCGGGGAGATCCTACGAGCAGTACTTC.

V usage is TRBV19 and J usage is TRBJ1-1; D remains unclear. Germline V lookup: CDR1 LNHDA, CDR2 SQIVND (reference sequence). The CDR3 runs 14 residues. Trimming left V 7 bases short and J 0 bases short, with 12 bases between. The CDR3 reads CASTPDGLNTEAFF. CDR3 DNA: TGTGCCAGTACTCCGGACGGTTTGAACACTGAAGCTTTCTTT.

The rearrangement links TRBV7-9 to TRBJ1-1, with a possible D match to TRBD1 (5 bases). The CDR3 is made up of 14 amino acids. Between the trimmed V and J ends, which lost 9 bases and 2 bases, there was a span of 16 bases. Germline CDR1 SEHNR, CDR2 FQNEAQ (reference sequence). CDR3 loop: CASSGAQVNTEAFF. CDR3 nucleotide sequence: TGTGCCAGTAGTGGGGCGCAGGTCAACACTGAAGCTTTCTTT.

This chain links TRBV29-1 with TRBJ1-2, with D possibly TRBD1 on 6 matching bases. Trimming took off 5 bases at V and 8 bases at J, with 18 bases between the two ends. The CDR3 totals 13 residues. The germline CDR1 and CDR2 sequences are SQVTM and ANQGSEA. The CDR3 nucleotides read TGCAGCGTTCCCAGCACAGGGTTAAGCGGCTACACCTTC. Translating gives CSVPSTGLSGYTF.

The table lists this clonotype with a count of one. The chain links TRBV7-9 to TRBJ1-2; D possibly corresponds to TRBD1 (5 bases). The CDR3 has 14 residues. Between the trimmed V and J ends, which lost 4 bases and 6 bases, there was a span of 15 bases. CDR1 and CDR2 (germline): SEHNR, FQNEAQ (reference sequence). As DNA, the CDR3 is TGTGCCAGCAGCTGGGGGACGGCAGACCATGGCTACACCTTC. Protein sequence: CASSWGTADHGYTF.

The rearrangement joins TRBV19 to TRBJ1-2; D not resolved. Germline lookup yields CDR1 LNHDA and CDR2 SQIVND (reference sequence). With 6 bases removed from V and 7 bases from J, the gap between germline ends came to 6 bases. CDR3 length: 10 amino acids. The CDR3 nucleotides are TGTGCCAGTAGAGGGCGTGGCTACACCTTC. Translated: CASRGRGYTF.

J is TRBJ2-7 and V is TRBV29-1, with 9 bases that match TRBD1. Germline CDR1 and CDR2: SQVTM and ANQGSEA. Trimming took 8 bases from V and 2 from J; bases not matched to a gene: 10. The CDR3 has 14 amino acids. The CDR3 spells CSTLGGDRAYEQYF. The DNA for the CDR3 is TGCAGCACCCTCGGAGGGGACAGGGCCTACGAGCAGTACTTC.

The rearrangement links TRBV27 to TRBJ2-7, with D unresolved. Germline V lookup: CDR1 MNHEY, CDR2 SMNVEV (reference sequence). V gave up 5 bases and J gave up 4 bases, with 9 bases separating them. The CDR3 runs to 12 residues. CDR3: CASSQPGYEQYF. The CDR3 nucleotides read TGTGCCAGCAGTCAACCCGGTTACGAGCAGTACTTC.